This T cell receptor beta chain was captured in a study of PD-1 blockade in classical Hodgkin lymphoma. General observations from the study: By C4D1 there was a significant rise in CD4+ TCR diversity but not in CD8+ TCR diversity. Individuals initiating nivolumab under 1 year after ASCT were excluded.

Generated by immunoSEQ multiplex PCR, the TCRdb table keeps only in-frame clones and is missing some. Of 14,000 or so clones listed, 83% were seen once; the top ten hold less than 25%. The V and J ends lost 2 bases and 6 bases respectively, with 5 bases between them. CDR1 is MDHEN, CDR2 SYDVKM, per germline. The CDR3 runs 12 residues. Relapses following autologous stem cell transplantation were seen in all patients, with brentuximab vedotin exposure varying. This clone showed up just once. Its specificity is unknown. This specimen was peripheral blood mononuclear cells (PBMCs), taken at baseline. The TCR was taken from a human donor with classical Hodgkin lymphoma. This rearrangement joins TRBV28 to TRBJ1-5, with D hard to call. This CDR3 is CASSLKRQPQHF. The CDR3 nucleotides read TGTGCCAGCAGTTTAAAGCGTCAGCCCCAGCATTTT.